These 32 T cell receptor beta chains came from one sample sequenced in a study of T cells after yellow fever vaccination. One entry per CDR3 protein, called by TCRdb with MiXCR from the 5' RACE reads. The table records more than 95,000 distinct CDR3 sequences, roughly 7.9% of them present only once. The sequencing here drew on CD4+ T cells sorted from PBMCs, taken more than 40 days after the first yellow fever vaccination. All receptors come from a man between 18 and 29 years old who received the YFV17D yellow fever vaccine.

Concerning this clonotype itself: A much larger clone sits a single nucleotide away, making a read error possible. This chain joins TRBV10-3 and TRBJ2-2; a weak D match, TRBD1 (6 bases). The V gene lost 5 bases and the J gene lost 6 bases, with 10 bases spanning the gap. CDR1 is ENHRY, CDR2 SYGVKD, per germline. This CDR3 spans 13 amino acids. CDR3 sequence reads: CAISRQDAGELFF. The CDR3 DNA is TGTGCCATCAGTAGACAGGATGCCGGGGAGCTGTTTTTT.

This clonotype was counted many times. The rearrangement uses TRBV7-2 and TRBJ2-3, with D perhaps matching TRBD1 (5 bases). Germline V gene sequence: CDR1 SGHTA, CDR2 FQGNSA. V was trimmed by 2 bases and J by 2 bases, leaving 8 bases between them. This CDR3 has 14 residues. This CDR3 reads CASSLLQATDTQYF. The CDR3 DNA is TGTGCCAGCAGCTTATTACAGGCCACAGATACGCAGTATTTT.

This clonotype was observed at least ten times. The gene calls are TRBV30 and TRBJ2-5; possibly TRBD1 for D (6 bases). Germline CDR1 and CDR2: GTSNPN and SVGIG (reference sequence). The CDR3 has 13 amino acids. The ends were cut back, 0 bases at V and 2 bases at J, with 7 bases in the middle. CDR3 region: CAWSVGQQETQYF. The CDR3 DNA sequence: TGTGCCTGGAGTGTGGGACAACAAGAGACCCAGTACTTC.

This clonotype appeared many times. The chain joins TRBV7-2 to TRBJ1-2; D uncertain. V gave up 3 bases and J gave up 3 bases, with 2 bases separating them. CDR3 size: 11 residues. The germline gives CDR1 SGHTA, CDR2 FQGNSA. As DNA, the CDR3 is TGTGCCAGCAGCTTTGACTATGGCTACACCTTC. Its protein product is CASSFDYGYTF.

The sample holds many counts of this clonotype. The CDR3 DNA follows: TGTGCCAGTAGAGAGGGCTACACTGAAGCTTTCTTT. Translated, it gives CASREGYTEAFF. The genes are TRBV19 and TRBJ1-1; D gene ambiguous. V shed 6 bases and J shed 3 bases, with 8 bases lying between them. The germline gives CDR1 LNHDA, CDR2 SQIVND (reference sequence). The CDR3 is 12 residues long.

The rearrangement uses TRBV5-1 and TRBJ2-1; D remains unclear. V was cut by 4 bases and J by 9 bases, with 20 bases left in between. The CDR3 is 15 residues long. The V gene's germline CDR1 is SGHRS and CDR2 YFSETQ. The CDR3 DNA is TGCGCCAGCAGCCCTCTGGCAGAGGTGCAAAGTGAGCAGTTCTTC. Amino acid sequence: CASSPLAEVQSEQFF.

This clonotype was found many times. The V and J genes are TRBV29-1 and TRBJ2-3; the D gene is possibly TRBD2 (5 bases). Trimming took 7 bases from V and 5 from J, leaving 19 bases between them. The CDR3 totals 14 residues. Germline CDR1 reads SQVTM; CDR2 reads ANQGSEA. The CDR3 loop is CSARARLIRDTQYF. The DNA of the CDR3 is TGCAGCGCCCGGGCCAGACTAATAAGAGATACGCAGTATTTT.

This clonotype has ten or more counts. CDR3 in DNA: TGCGCCAGCAGCACGGGCCTCCTGGGCACAGATACGCAGTATTTT. Protein sequence: CASSTGLLGTDTQYF. The gene calls are TRBV5-1 and TRBJ2-3; D remains ambiguous. Trimming shortened V by 4 bases and J by 1 base, and 13 bases separated the two germline ends. The germline CDR1 and CDR2 sequences are SGHRS and YFSETQ. The CDR3 has 15 residues.

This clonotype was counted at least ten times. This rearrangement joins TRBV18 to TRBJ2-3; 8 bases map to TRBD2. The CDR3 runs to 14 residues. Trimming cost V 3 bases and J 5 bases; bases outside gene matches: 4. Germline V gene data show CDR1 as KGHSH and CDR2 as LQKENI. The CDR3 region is CASSPGTSKDTQYF. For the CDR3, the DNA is TGTGCCAGCTCACCCGGGACTAGTAAAGATACGCAGTATTTT.

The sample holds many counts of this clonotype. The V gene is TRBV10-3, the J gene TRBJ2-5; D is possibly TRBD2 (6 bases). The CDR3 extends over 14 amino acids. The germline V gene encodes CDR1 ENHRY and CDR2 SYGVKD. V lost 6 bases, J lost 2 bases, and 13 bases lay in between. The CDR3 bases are TGTGCCATCAGCACCGGGACTCGGCAAGAGACCCAGTACTTC. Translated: CAISTGTRQETQYF.

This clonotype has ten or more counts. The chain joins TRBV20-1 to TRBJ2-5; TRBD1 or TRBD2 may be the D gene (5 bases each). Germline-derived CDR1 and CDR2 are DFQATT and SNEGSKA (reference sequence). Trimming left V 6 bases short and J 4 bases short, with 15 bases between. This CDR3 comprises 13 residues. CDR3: CSARSPGTETQYF. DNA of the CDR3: TGCAGTGCGAGGAGCCCGGGGACAGAGACCCAGTACTTC.

CDR3 in DNA: TGTGCCGGAAGCGGGGGGGCCTCCGGGGAGCTGTTTTTT. It codes for CAGSGGASGELFF. The chain recombines TRBV30 with TRBJ2-2, with 10 bases fitting TRBD2. V lost 8 bases and J lost 6; bases outside the gene matches: 6. Germline-derived CDR1 and CDR2 are GTSNPN and SVGIG (reference sequence). CDR3 length: 13 residues.

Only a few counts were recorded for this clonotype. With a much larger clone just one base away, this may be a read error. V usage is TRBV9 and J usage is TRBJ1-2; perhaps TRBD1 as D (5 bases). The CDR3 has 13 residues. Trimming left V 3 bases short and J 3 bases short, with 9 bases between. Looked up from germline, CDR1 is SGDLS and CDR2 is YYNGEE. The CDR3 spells CASSAGRDYGYTF. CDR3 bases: TGTGCCAGCAGCGCAGGCAGGGACTATGGCTACACCTTC.

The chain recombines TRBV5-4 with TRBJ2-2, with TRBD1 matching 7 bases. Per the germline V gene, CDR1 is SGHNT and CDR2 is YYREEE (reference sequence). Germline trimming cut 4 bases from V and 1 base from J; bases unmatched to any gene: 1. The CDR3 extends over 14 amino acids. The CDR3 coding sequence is TGTGCCAGCAGCGGGGACAGGAACACCGGGGAGCTGTTTTTT. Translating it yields CASSGDRNTGELFF. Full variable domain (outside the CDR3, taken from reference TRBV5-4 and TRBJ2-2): ETGVTQSPTHLIKTRGQQVTLRCSSQSGHNTVSWYQQALGQGPQFIFQYYREEENGRGNFPPRFSGLQFPNYSSELNVNALELDDSALYLCASSGDRNTGELFFGEGSRLTVL.

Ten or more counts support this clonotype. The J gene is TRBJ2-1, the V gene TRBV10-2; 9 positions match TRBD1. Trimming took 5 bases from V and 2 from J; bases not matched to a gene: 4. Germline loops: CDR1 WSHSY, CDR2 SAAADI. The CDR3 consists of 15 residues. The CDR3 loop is CASSRQGVTYNEQFF. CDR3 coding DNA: TGCGCCAGCAGTCGACAGGGGGTGACCTACAATGAGCAGTTCTTC.

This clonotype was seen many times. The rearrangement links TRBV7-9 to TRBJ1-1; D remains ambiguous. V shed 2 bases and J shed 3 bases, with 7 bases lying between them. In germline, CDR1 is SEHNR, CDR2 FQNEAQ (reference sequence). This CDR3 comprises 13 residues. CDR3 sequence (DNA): TGTGCCAGCAGCTTAAACAGCTACACTGAAGCTTTCTTT. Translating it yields CASSLNSYTEAFF.

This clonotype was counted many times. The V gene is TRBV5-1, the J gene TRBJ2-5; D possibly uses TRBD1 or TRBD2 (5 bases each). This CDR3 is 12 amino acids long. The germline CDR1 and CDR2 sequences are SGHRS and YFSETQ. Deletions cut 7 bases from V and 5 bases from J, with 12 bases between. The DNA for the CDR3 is TGCGCCAGCTGGCAGGGACGGGAGACCCAGTACTTC. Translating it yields CASWQGRETQYF.

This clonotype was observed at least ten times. The CDR3 coding sequence is TGTGCCAGCAGTTACAAGCCTAGCGGGGACTACGAGCAGTACGTC. Encoded protein: CASSYKPSGDYEQYV. V and J are TRBV6-5 and TRBJ2-7; 9 bases align to TRBD2. The CDR3 covers 15 residues. J was trimmed by 3 bases and V by 2 bases; bases with no gene match: 5. Germline V gene lookup returns CDR1 MNHEY and CDR2 SVGAGI.

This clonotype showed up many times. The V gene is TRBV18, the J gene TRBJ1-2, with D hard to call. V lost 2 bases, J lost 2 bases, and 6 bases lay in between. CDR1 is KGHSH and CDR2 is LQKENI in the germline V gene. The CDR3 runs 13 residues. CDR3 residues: CASSPDTNYGYTF. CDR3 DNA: TGTGCCAGCTCACCAGACACCAACTATGGCTACACCTTC.

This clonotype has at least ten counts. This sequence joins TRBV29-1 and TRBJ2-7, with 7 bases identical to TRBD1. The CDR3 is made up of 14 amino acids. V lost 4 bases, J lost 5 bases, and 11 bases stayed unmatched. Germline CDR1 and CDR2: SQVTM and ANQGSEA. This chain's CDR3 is CSVATGAQIHEQYF. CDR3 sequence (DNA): TGCAGCGTTGCCACAGGGGCGCAAATCCACGAGCAGTACTTC.

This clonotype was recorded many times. The CDR3 reads CSASPDRPNEQFF. The CDR3 nucleotides read TGCAGTGCTAGCCCGGACAGGCCCAATGAGCAGTTCTTC. This chain connects TRBV20-1 to TRBJ2-1; 7 bases are shared with TRBD1. Trimming took 3 bases from V and 6 from J; bases not matched to a gene: 5. This CDR3 is 13 amino acids long. Germline CDR1 reads DFQATT; CDR2 reads SNEGSKA (reference sequence).

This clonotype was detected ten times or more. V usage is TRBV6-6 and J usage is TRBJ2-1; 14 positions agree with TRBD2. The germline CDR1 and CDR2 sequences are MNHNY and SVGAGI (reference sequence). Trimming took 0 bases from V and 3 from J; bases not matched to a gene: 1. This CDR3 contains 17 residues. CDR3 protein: CASSYSGLAGVYNEQFF. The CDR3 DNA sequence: TGTGCCAGCAGTTACTCGGGACTAGCGGGGGTCTACAATGAGCAGTTCTTC.

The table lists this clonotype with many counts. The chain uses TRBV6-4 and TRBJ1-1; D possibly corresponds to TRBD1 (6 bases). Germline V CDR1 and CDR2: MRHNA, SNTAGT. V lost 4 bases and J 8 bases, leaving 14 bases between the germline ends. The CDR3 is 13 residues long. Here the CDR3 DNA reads TGTGCCAGCAGTGCAACACGGACAGCCGAAGCTTTCTTT. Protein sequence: CASSATRTAEAFF.

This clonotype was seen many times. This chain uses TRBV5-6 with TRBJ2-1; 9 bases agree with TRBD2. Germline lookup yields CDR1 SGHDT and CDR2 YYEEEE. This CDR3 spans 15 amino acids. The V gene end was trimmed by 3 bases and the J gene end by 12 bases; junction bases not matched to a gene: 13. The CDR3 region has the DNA TGTGCCAGCAGCTCGCCGACTAGCGGTAGAGCTGTGCAGTTCTTC. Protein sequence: CASSSPTSGRAVQFF.

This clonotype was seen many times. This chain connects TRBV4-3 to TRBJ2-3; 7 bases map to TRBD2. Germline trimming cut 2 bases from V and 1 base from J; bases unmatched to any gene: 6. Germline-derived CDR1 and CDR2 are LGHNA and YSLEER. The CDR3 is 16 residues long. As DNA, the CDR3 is TGCGCCAGCAGCCAACGGGGAGGGGCCGGCACAGATACGCAGTATTTT. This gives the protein CASSQRGGAGTDTQYF.

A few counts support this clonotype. The CDR3 sequence is CASRGGYEQYV. The CDR3 DNA sequence: TGTGCCTCTAGGGGCGGGTACGAGCAGTACGTC. This chain connects TRBV28 to TRBJ2-7, with D perhaps TRBD1 or TRBD2 (5 bases each). Germline CDR1 and CDR2: MDHEN and SYDVKM. The CDR3 runs to 11 residues. V lost 11 bases to trimming and J lost 4 bases, with 12 bases between them.

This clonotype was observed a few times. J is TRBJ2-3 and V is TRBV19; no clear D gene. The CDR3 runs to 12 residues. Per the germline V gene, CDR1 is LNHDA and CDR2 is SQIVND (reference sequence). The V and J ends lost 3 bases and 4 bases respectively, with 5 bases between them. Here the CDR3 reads CASSMVSDTQYF. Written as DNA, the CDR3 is TGTGCCAGTAGTATGGTTTCAGATACGCAGTATTTT. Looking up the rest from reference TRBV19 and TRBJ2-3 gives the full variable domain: DGGITQSPKYLFRKEGQNVTLSCEQNLNHDAMYWYRQDPGQGLRLIYYSQIVNDFQKGDIAEGYSVSREKKESFPLTVTSAQKNPTAFYLCASSMVSDTQYFGPGTRLTVL.

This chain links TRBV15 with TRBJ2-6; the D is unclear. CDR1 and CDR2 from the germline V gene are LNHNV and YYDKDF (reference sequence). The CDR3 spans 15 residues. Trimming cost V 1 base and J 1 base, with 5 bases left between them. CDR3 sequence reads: CATSRVDSGANVLTF. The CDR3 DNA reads TGTGCCACCAGCAGAGTGGATTCTGGGGCCAACGTCCTGACTTTC.

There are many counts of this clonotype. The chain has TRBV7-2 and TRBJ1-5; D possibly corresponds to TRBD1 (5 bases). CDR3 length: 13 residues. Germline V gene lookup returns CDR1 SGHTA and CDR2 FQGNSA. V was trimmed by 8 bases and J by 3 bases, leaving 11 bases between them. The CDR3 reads CASGGGNNQPQHF. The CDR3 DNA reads TGTGCCAGCGGGGGGGGAAACAATCAGCCCCAGCATTTT. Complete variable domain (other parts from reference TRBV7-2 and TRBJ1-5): GAGVSQSPSNKVTEKGKDVELRCDPISGHTALYWYRQSLGQGLEFLIYFQGNSAPDKSGLPSDRFSAERTGGSVSTLTIQRTQQEDSAVYLCASGGGNNQPQHFGDGTRLSIL.

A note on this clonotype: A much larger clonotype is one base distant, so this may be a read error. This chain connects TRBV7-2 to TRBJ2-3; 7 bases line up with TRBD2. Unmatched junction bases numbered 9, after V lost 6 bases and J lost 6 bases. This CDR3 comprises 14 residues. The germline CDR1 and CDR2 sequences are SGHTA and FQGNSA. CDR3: CASRRAGDLDTQYF. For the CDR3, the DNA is TGTGCCAGCAGGCGGGCGGGGGATTTGGATACGCAGTATTTT.

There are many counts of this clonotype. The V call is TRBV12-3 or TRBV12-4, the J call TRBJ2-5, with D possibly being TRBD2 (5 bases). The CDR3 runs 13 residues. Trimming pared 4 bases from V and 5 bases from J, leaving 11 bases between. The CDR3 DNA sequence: TGTGCCAGCAGTTCAGCGGACGGTGAGACCCAGTACTTC. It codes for CASSSADGETQYF.

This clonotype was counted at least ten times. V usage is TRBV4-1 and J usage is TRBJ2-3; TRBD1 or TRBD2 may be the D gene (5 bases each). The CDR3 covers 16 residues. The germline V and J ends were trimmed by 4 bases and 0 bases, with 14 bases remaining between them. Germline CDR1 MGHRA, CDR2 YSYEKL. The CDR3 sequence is CASSRRGDFSTDTQYF. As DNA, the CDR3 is TGCGCCAGCAGCCGCCGAGGGGATTTTAGCACAGATACGCAGTATTTT.